The 29 T cell receptor beta chains presented below share a single source sample, sequenced in a study of T cell responses to AZD1222 COVID-19 vaccine. Repertoires were generated with immunoSEQ multiplex PCR, while TCRdb's copy carries only in-frame clones and drops some. The sample gives some 180,000 clones, roughly nine tenths of which show up once; about 3.5% is in the top ten. Here the sequenced sample was peripheral blood, taken 28 days after the second dose of the MenACWY control vaccine. These TCRs come from an adult who received the MenACWY meningococcal vaccine as a control.

This clone was picked up one time. The gene calls are TRBV11-3 and TRBJ2-5; a possible D gene is TRBD2 (6 bases). This CDR3 is 15 amino acids long. Germline V lookup: CDR1 SGHNT, CDR2 YENEEA. Trimming took 5 bases from V and 2 from J, leaving 15 bases between them. The DNA for the CDR3 is TGTGCCAGCAGCAGCGCCGGAGGGCTTCAAGAGACCCAGTACTTC. Protein product: CASSSAGGLQETQYF.

This chain links TRBV7-3 with TRBJ2-5; 7 bases fit TRBD1. This CDR3 is built from 15 residues. V was pared by 5 bases and J by 5 bases, with 11 bases of the junction left unmatched. Germline assignment: CDR1 SGHTA and CDR2 FQGTGA. CDR3 sequence: CASSPRQGVGETQYF. The CDR3 DNA follows: TGTGCCAGCAGCCCCCGACAGGGTGTAGGCGAGACCCAGTACTTC.

V is TRBV3-1 (or the pseudogene TRBV3-2) and J is TRBJ2-1, with 15 bases that match TRBD2. Germline CDR1 LGHDT, CDR2 YNNKEL (reference sequence). The CDR3 extends over 17 amino acids. V shed 1 base, J shed 14 bases, and the junction held 12 bases outside the gene matches. The CDR3 coding sequence is TGTGCCAGCAGCCAAGGCCGGACTAGCGGGAGGGCCCGGGATGAGTTCTTC. Encoded protein: CASSQGRTSGRARDEFF.

The chain carries TRBV24-1 and TRBJ2-1; 7 nucleotides line up with TRBD1. This CDR3 comprises 16 residues. Germline V gene data show CDR1 as KGHDR and CDR2 as SFDVKD. Germline trimming cut 2 bases from V and 4 bases from J; bases unmatched to any gene: 7. DNA for the CDR3: TGTGCCACCAGTGATTGGAAAGGGGGCGCGTACAATGAGCAGTTCTTC. This encodes CATSDWKGGAYNEQFF.

The chain has TRBV28 and TRBJ1-5; weak D call: TRBD1 (6 bases). This CDR3 comprises 16 residues. Germline loops: CDR1 MDHEN, CDR2 SYDVKM. V was shortened by 2 bases and J by 3 bases, with 14 bases between the two germline ends. CDR3 DNA: TGTGCCAGCAGTTTAGCCGGGGGCGAAAACAATCAGCCCCAGCATTTT. Its translation: CASSLAGGENNQPQHF. Together with reference TRBV28 and TRBJ1-5, the CDR3 gives the full variable domain: DVKVTQSSRYLVKRTGEKVFLECVQDMDHENMFWYRQDPGLGLRLIYFSYDVKMKEKGDIPEGYSVSREKKERFSLILESASTNQTSMYLCASSLAGGENNQPQHFGDGTRLSIL.

The chain joins TRBV5-1 to TRBJ2-7; no clear D. Trimming took off 4 bases at V and 4 bases at J, with 12 bases between the two ends. This CDR3 contains 13 residues. Germline CDR1 SGHRS, CDR2 YFSETQ. CDR3 amino acids: CASSPLVGYEQYF. CDR3 bases: TGCGCCAGCAGCCCCCTGGTGGGGTACGAGCAGTACTTC.

This chain joins TRBV28 and TRBJ2-1; D is perhaps TRBD2 (6 bases). The CDR3 runs to 17 residues. Germline V lookup: CDR1 MDHEN, CDR2 SYDVKM. The V end was cut by 8 bases, the J end by 8 bases, with 28 bases between. The CDR3 spells CASRGTVGSLGSHEQFF. CDR3 coding DNA: TGTGCCAGCCGCGGGACCGTGGGTAGCCTAGGCTCCCATGAGCAGTTCTTC.

The gene calls are TRBV11-3 and TRBJ2-3, with D perhaps given as TRBD1 or TRBD2 (5 bases each). Trimming removed 5 bases at V and 2 bases at J, with 11 bases between. This CDR3 has 14 residues. Germline-derived CDR1 and CDR2 are SGHNT and YENEEA. The CDR3 coding sequence is TGTGCCAGCAGCCGGGACGGGAACACAGATACGCAGTATTTT. The encoded protein is CASSRDGNTDTQYF.

The J gene is TRBJ1-4, the V gene TRBV11-2; no definite D call. CDR3 size: 15 residues. Looked up from germline, CDR1 is SGHAT and CDR2 is FQNNGV. The germline V and J ends were trimmed by 2 bases and 4 bases, with 11 bases remaining between them. CDR3 residues: CASSLTAGHNEKLFF. In DNA, the CDR3 is TGTGCCAGCAGCTTAACGGCAGGCCATAATGAAAAACTGTTTTTT.

The rearrangement uses TRBV30 and TRBJ2-5; 10 nucleotides match TRBD1. Looked up from germline, CDR1 is GTSNPN and CDR2 is SVGIG (reference sequence). This CDR3 comprises 16 residues. Trimming took 1 base from V and 1 from J; bases not matched to a gene: 6. CDR3 nucleotides: TGTGCCTGGAGTGGACGGACAGGGGGGTTCCAAGAGACCCAGTACTTC. Its protein product is CAWSGRTGGFQETQYF.

The chain has TRBV7-2 and TRBJ2-3, with 14 bases that match TRBD2. CDR3 size: 16 residues. V dropped 5 bases and J dropped 5; count of bases not matched to a gene: 6. Per germline, CDR1 SGHTA and CDR2 FQGNSA. CDR3 DNA: TGTGCCAGCAGCAACGGACTAGCGGGAGGTGGAGATACGCAGTATTTT. It yields the protein CASSNGLAGGGDTQYF.

J is TRBJ1-2 and V is TRBV19; 8 nucleotides match TRBD1. V dropped 4 bases and J dropped 0; count of bases not matched to a gene: 1. This CDR3 has 14 amino acids. In germline, CDR1 is LNHDA, CDR2 SQIVND (reference sequence). The CDR3 reads CASSTTGANYGYTF. The CDR3, as DNA: TGTGCCAGTAGTACGACAGGGGCTAACTATGGCTACACCTTC.

This clone is a singleton in its sample. The genes are TRBV19 and TRBJ1-6, with 7 bases identical to TRBD1. The CDR3 is 14 amino acids. Trimming removed 9 bases from V and 5 bases from J; junction bases left unmatched: 7. The germline CDR1 and CDR2 sequences are LNHDA and SQIVND (reference sequence). The CDR3 nucleotides read TGTGCCAGCAGGGCGGGACAGAATAATTCACCCCTCCACTTT. It specifies CASRAGQNNSPLHF.

This clone was observed a handful of times. The V and J genes are TRBV7-9 and TRBJ1-3; no reliable D call. The CDR3 has 12 amino acids. Germline lookup yields CDR1 SEHNR and CDR2 FQNEAQ (reference sequence). Trimming took off 3 bases at V and 4 bases at J, with 4 bases between the two ends. The CDR3 is CASSFLGNTIYF. CDR3 DNA sequence: TGTGCCAGCAGCTTTCTGGGAAACACCATATATTTT.

The chain uses TRBV7-6 and TRBJ1-5; D unclear. V was shortened by 5 bases and J by 0 bases, with 14 bases between the two germline ends. CDR3 length equals 16 residues. The germline V gene encodes CDR1 SGHVS and CDR2 FNYEAQ. DNA of the CDR3: TGTGCCAGCAGCCCCGGACGGATTTATAGCAATCAGCCCCAGCATTTT. Amino acids: CASSPGRIYSNQPQHF.

A single count supports this clone. This chain joins TRBV3-1 (or the pseudogene TRBV3-2) and TRBJ1-2; the D gene is possibly TRBD1 (5 bases). Trimming took 1 base from V and 4 from J, leaving 7 bases between them. The germline V gene encodes CDR1 LGHDT and CDR2 YNNKEL (reference sequence). This CDR3 is built from 13 residues. The chain's CDR3 is CASSQGGGYGYTF. CDR3 coding DNA: TGTGCCAGCAGCCAAGGGGGCGGCTATGGCTACACCTTC.

This clone has a single count. CDR3 in DNA: TGTGCTAGTGGTTTGGATCACGTGGGGCGGGAAGCTTTCTTT. As protein: CASGLDHVGREAFF. The chain carries TRBV12-5 and TRBJ1-1; TRBD1 might be the D (5 bases). This CDR3 is 14 amino acids long. Germline lookup yields CDR1 LGHNT and CDR2 FRNRAP. V lost 1 base to trimming and J lost 8 bases, with 14 bases between them.

V is TRBV7-2 and J is TRBJ1-5; 9 bases agree with TRBD1. CDR3 length: 15 amino acids. V shed 3 bases and J 3 bases; nucleotides not matched to a gene: 3. Germline V gives CDR1 SGHTA, CDR2 FQGNSA. The CDR3, as DNA: TGTGCCAGCAGCTTGAACAGGGGGCACAATCAGCCCCAGCATTTT. It encodes CASSLNRGHNQPQHF.

The V call is TRBV19, the J call TRBJ1-5, with D hard to call. Germline V CDR1 and CDR2: LNHDA, SQIVND (reference sequence). The CDR3 has 11 residues. CDR3 sequence: CGGPGPTAQHF. The CDR3 nucleotides read TGTGGAGGGCCAGGTCCGACGGCCCAGCATTTT.

V usage is TRBV24-1 and J usage is TRBJ2-3, with D possibly being TRBD2 (6 bases). This CDR3 has 16 amino acids. Trimming removed 6 bases at V and 0 bases at J, with 15 bases between. Germline-derived CDR1 and CDR2 are KGHDR and SFDVKD. The CDR3 loop is CATSKNSGSSTDTQYF. The DNA of the CDR3 is TGTGCCACCAGTAAAAATAGCGGATCTAGCACAGATACGCAGTATTTT.

The gene calls are TRBV5-6 and TRBJ2-5; 7 bases fit TRBD2. The germline V gene has CDR1 SGHDT and CDR2 YYEEEE. V gave up 2 bases and J gave up 2 bases; unmatched junction bases: 12. The CDR3 is 17 amino acids. DNA for the CDR3: TGTGCCAGCAGCTTTTGGGAGGGGAGGGCGTCGCAAGAGACCCAGTACTTC. This gives the protein CASSFWEGRASQETQYF.

V is TRBV11-1 and J is TRBJ1-6; D is unclear. The CDR3 is 14 amino acids. V gave up 3 bases and J gave up 9 bases, with 12 bases separating them. Germline V gene data show CDR1 as SGHAT and CDR2 as FQDESV (reference sequence). Written as DNA, the CDR3 is TGTGCCAGCAGCTTTTCGGGGATCGGTTCACCCCTCCACTTT. This sequence encodes CASSFSGIGSPLHF.

J is TRBJ2-5 and V is TRBV3-1 (or the pseudogene TRBV3-2), with D unresolved. V lost 1 base, J lost 4 bases, and 4 bases lay in between. This CDR3 has 12 amino acids. Germline V gene data show CDR1 as LGHDT and CDR2 as YNNKEL (reference sequence). The CDR3 region has the DNA TGTGCCAGCAGCCAAGGACTAGAGACCCAGTACTTC. Protein sequence: CASSQGLETQYF.

The chain has TRBV15 and TRBJ1-2, with 9 bases aligning to TRBD1. V shed 0 bases and J 5 bases; nucleotides not matched to a gene: 4. From germline, CDR1 is LNHNV and CDR2 YYDKDF (reference sequence). This CDR3 spans 15 amino acids. For the CDR3, the DNA is TGTGCCACCAGCAGAGATACCGGGACAGGGTATGGCTACACCTTC. It translates to CATSRDTGTGYGYTF.

J is TRBJ2-1 and V is TRBV7-8; 7 bases fit TRBD1. The CDR3 covers 17 residues. The V segment lost 5 bases and the J segment 3 bases; nucleotides outside the gene matches: 13. Germline V CDR1 and CDR2: SGHVS, FQNEAQ. The CDR3: CASSRLGETGDYNEQFF. CDR3 nucleotide sequence: TGTGCCAGCAGCCGATTAGGCGAAACAGGGGACTACAATGAGCAGTTCTTC.

The chain carries TRBV5-1 and TRBJ1-2; TRBD1 might be the D (5 bases). The CDR3 sequence is 16 residues long. Germline-derived CDR1 and CDR2 are SGHRS and YFSETQ. Trimming took off 0 bases at V and 4 bases at J, with 16 bases between the two ends. CDR3 sequence: CASSLEGNRRGYGYTF. The CDR3 nucleotides are TGCGCCAGCAGCTTGGAGGGGAACAGGAGGGGCTATGGCTACACCTTC. The full variable domain, its missing parts supplied by reference TRBV5-1 and TRBJ1-2, is KAGVTQTPRYLIKTRGQQVTLSCSPISGHRSVSWYQQTPGQGLQFLFEYFSETQRNKGNFPGRFSGRQFSNSRSEMNVSTLELGDSALYLCASSLEGNRRGYGYTFGSGTRLTVV.

The chain joins TRBV19 to TRBJ2-1, with 8 bases matching TRBD2. From germline, CDR1 is LNHDA and CDR2 SQIVND (reference sequence). The CDR3 sequence is 15 residues long. J was trimmed by 6 bases and V by 5 bases; bases with no gene match: 9. DNA for the CDR3: TGTGCCAGTAGTTCGCGGGGGGCACGCGGCAATGAGCAGTTCTTC. Its translation: CASSSRGARGNEQFF.

This clone was seen only a few times. This rearrangement joins TRBV19 to TRBJ2-2; no clear D. The CDR3 is 12 amino acids. Between the trimmed V and J ends, which lost 6 bases and 9 bases, there was a span of 11 bases. Looked up from germline, CDR1 is LNHDA and CDR2 is SQIVND (reference sequence). The CDR3 reads CASRSFFRELFF. The DNA for the CDR3 is TGTGCCAGTAGATCCTTTTTCAGGGAGCTGTTTTTT.

The chain links TRBV28 to TRBJ1-2; D is uncertain. V was pared by 6 bases and J by 5 bases, with 10 bases between. The length of the CDR3 is 12 residues. Germline V gene lookup returns CDR1 MDHEN and CDR2 SYDVKM. The CDR3 DNA sequence: TGTGCCAGCAGGCTACTGAATTATGGCTACACCTTC. Encoded protein: CASRLLNYGYTF.